A single sample is the source of the 17 T cell receptor beta chains below, sequenced in a study of blood T cells in healthy people across ages. Combining a sample-barcoded 5' primer with a J-beta primer mix, a second PCR ran for roughly 7 to 12 cycles. TCRdb recomputed calls from the 5' RACE reads with MiXCR, one row per CDR3 protein. The sample consists of almost 1 million distinct CDR3 sequences, 51% of them appearing once. Sequencing input: blood. These receptors were obtained from a woman aged 55-69 years in good health.

The chain joins TRBV5-1 to TRBJ2-7, with TRBD2 matching over 7 bases. The CDR3 covers 19 residues. V shed 0 bases and J 7 bases; nucleotides not matched to a gene: 22. The germline V gene encodes CDR1 SGHRS and CDR2 YFSETQ. The CDR3 loop is CASSLAFARGEPTFNEQYF. The CDR3 nucleotides are TGCGCCAGCAGCTTGGCCTTCGCCCGGGGGGAACCCACCTTCAATGAGCAGTACTTC.

CDR3 loop: CASSQDSAGYYNEQFF. The CDR3 DNA sequence: TGCGCCAGCAGCCAAGATTCGGCGGGATACTACAATGAGCAGTTCTTC. The gene calls are TRBV4-3 and TRBJ2-1, with a weak D call TRBD2 (6 bases). V lost 0 bases and J lost 3, with 12 bases in between. The CDR3 loop spans 16 amino acids. CDR1 is LGHNA and CDR2 is YSLEER in the germline V gene.

The sample holds a few counts of this clonotype. The CDR3 sequence: CSANHLGGTQYF. The DNA of the CDR3 is TGCAGTGCTAACCACCTGGGGGGGACCCAGTACTTC. The chain has TRBV20-1 and TRBJ2-7, with D possibly being TRBD2 (6 bases). TRBJ2-5 matches the DNA end more closely, so the J call is doubtful. The CDR3 spans 12 residues. Germline CDR1 reads DFQATT; CDR2 reads SNEGSKA (reference sequence).

The chain uses TRBV20-1 and TRBJ2-1; D gene uncertain. The DNA end is more similar to TRBJ2-7, so the J call may be wrong. The CDR3 is 11 amino acids. Germline V CDR1 and CDR2: DFQATT, SNEGSKA (reference sequence). The CDR3 sequence: CSASSHNEQYF. The CDR3 nucleotides are TGCAGTGCTAGCTCCCACAATGAGCAGTACTTC.

The chain employs TRBV4-1 and TRBJ2-1, with D possibly matching TRBD2 (5 bases). The length of the CDR3 is 13 residues. The germline V gene encodes CDR1 MGHRA and CDR2 YSYEKL. Trimming removed 3 bases from V and 4 bases from J, with 7 bases in between. The chain's CDR3 is CASSQGVYNEQFF. CDR3 DNA sequence: TGCGCCAGCAGCCAGGGAGTGTACAATGAGCAGTTCTTC.

This clonotype was found a few times. CDR3 region: CASRINRGSETQYF. As DNA, the CDR3 is TGCGCCAGCAGGATTAACAGGGGGTCTGAGACCCAGTACTTC. V gene TRBV10-2 combines with J gene TRBJ2-5; 8 bases map to TRBD1. CDR3 length: 14 amino acids. The V gene's germline CDR1 is WSHSY and CDR2 SAAADI. The ends lost 6 bases at V and 5 bases at J; junction bases unmatched: 8.

The V and J genes are TRBV6-5 and TRBJ2-7; D possibly corresponds to TRBD1 (5 bases). Between the trimmed V and J ends, which lost 4 bases and 10 bases, there was a span of 17 bases. Germline V gives CDR1 MNHEY, CDR2 SVGAGI. The CDR3 extends over 13 amino acids. The CDR3 nucleotides are TGTGCCAGCAGTTCAACACCCCAGGGCGGACAGTACTTC. It is translated as CASSSTPQGGQYF.

In this sample, this clonotype turned up a few times. The chain employs TRBV10-3 and TRBJ2-1, with 7 bases that match TRBD1. The germline CDR1 and CDR2 sequences are ENHRY and SYGVKD. After removal of 7 bases from V and 0 bases from J, the junction contained 6 bases not matched to a gene. The CDR3 is 15 residues long. CDR3 loop: CAINAAGGSYNEQFF. The CDR3 region has the DNA TGTGCCATCAATGCGGCAGGGGGCTCCTACAATGAGCAGTTCTTC.

This rearrangement joins TRBV20-1 to TRBJ2-4; D gene ambiguous. The end of the DNA aligns better with TRBJ2-7, so the J call may be wrong. The CDR3 sequence is 14 residues long. Germline CDR1 DFQATT, CDR2 SNEGSKA (reference sequence). Here the CDR3 reads CSARKSALSGEQYF. CDR3 DNA sequence: TGCAGTGCTAGAAAAAGCGCCCTGTCTGGCGAGCAGTACTTC.

This clonotype was observed once. At one end the junction does not follow the germline gene, possibly because of a read error. The V and J genes are TRBV7-2 and TRBJ2-1; no firm D call. This CDR3 has 14 amino acids. Germline lookup yields CDR1 SGHTA and CDR2 FQGNSA. The CDR3 region has the DNA TGTGCCAGCAGCTTAGTCATAGCCTACAATGGGCAGTTCTTC. Amino acids: CASSLVIAYNGQFF.

The chain is built from TRBV20-1 and TRBJ1-2, with D possibly being TRBD1 (6 bases). Trimming took 0 bases from V and 6 from J, leaving 17 bases between them. The CDR3 is made up of 15 amino acids. Germline assignment: CDR1 DFQATT and CDR2 SNEGSKA (reference sequence). The CDR3 DNA reads TGCAGTGCTAGAGAGGGACAACTACCAGGGGATGGCTACACCTTC. This sequence encodes CSAREGQLPGDGYTF.

V gene TRBV20-1 combines with J gene TRBJ2-1; D unclear. Germline V lookup: CDR1 DFQATT, CDR2 SNEGSKA (reference sequence). The length of the CDR3 is 13 residues. V was trimmed by 6 bases and J by 5 bases, leaving 14 bases between them. CDR3 loop: CSAENGRNNEQFF. In DNA form, the CDR3 reads TGCAGTGCCGAAAATGGACGCAACAATGAGCAGTTCTTC.

In this sample, this clonotype turned up once. This chain connects TRBV27 to TRBJ2-3; TRBD2 is a possible D gene (6 bases). The CDR3 runs to 15 residues. The germline V gene has CDR1 MNHEY and CDR2 SMNVEV (reference sequence). V lost 5 bases and J 1 base, leaving 13 bases between the germline ends. The CDR3 DNA follows: TGTGCCAGCAGTCCTCGGGAGCCAGGCACAGATACGCAGTATTTT. Its protein product is CASSPREPGTDTQYF.

The CDR3 protein is CASSVNRNNEQYF. CDR3 in DNA: TGTGCCAGCAGTGTGAACAGAAACAATGAGCAGTACTTC. The chain combines TRBV2 with TRBJ2-1, with D unresolved. With the DNA end fitting TRBJ2-7 better, the J assignment may be wrong. The germline V gene encodes CDR1 SNHLY and CDR2 FYNNEI. CDR3 length: 13 residues.

V and J are TRBV18 and TRBJ2-3; tentatively, D is TRBD1 (6 bases). Germline V gives CDR1 KGHSH, CDR2 LQKENI. This CDR3 region has 15 residues. The germline V and J ends were trimmed by 3 bases and 4 bases, with 14 bases remaining between them. The chain's CDR3 is CASSPRDTVADTQYF. CDR3 in DNA: TGTGCCAGCTCACCGAGGGACACCGTCGCAGATACGCAGTATTTT.

The chain uses TRBV7-2 and TRBJ2-3; 7 bases align to TRBD2. V lost 6 bases and J lost 6; bases outside the gene matches: 9. CDR1 is SGHTA, CDR2 FQGNSA, per germline. This CDR3 comprises 14 residues. CDR3 region: CASSPGLKTDTQYF. The CDR3 DNA reads as TGTGCCAGCAGTCCGGGACTAAAGACGGATACGCAGTATTTT.

The rearrangement uses TRBV20-1 and TRBJ2-5, with 8 bases identical to TRBD2. Germline-derived CDR1 and CDR2 are DFQATT and SNEGSKA (reference sequence). V was clipped by 4 bases and J by 4 bases; unmatched bases: 5. The CDR3 covers 13 residues. The CDR3 here is CSATGRALETQYF. Written as DNA, the CDR3 is TGCAGTGCTACCGGGAGGGCCTTAGAGACCCAGTACTTC.